Described below is a single T cell receptor beta chain sequence and its context. Germline values: CDR1 MNHEY, CDR2 SVGEGT. The CDR3 is 15 amino acids. The V segment lost 5 bases and the J segment 4 bases; nucleotides outside the gene matches: 9. Exposed enrollees had met someone with a PCR-confirmed or clinician-diagnosed COVID-19 case at some point within the 2 weeks before study entry. This entry comes from a study of blood T cell repertoires in COVID-19. Across the whole study: The samples span acute and convalescent COVID-19 from the United States, Italy and Spain. PBMCs, B-cell-depleted T cells, or T cells provided the cDNA or gDNA that made up the material.

Original processing methods: It was from reference gene primer amplification that nucleated cell counts were estimated. Data came from immunoSEQ multiplex PCR; TCRdb stores just in-frame clones and leaves some out. V and J calls and clone size are as listed in that table; D and trimming were resolved from the DNA. Of a few hundred thousand clones listed, approximately 80% are singletons. The chain carries TRBV6-2 or TRBV6-3 and TRBJ1-1; 8 nucleotides match TRBD1. The TCR comes from a man aged 40-49 years who had been exposed to COVID-19. Sequenced input: PBMCs or T cells enriched from blood (not recorded which). The CDR3 nucleotides are TGTGCCAGCAGTACGTGGGACAGGCCGAGCACTGAAGCTTTCTTT. This translates into CASSTWDRPSTEAFF.